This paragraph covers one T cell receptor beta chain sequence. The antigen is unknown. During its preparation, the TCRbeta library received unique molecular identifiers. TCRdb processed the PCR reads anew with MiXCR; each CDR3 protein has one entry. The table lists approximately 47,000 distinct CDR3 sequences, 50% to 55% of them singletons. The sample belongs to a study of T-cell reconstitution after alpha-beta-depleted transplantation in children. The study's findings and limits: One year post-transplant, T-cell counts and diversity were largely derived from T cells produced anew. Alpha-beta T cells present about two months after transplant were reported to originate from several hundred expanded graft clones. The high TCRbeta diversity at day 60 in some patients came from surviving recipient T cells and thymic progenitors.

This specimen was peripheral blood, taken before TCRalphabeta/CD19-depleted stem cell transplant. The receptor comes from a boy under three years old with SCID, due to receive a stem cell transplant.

The CDR3 DNA reads TGTGCCAGCAGTCCTATGGCGGCAAACTATGGCTACACCTTC. Its translation is CASSPMAANYGYTF. The chain couples TRBV27 to TRBJ1-2; no reliable D call. CDR1 is MNHEY and CDR2 is SMNVEV in the germline V gene (reference sequence). The CDR3 is 14 amino acids. V was shortened by 5 bases and J by 2 bases, with 12 bases between the two germline ends.